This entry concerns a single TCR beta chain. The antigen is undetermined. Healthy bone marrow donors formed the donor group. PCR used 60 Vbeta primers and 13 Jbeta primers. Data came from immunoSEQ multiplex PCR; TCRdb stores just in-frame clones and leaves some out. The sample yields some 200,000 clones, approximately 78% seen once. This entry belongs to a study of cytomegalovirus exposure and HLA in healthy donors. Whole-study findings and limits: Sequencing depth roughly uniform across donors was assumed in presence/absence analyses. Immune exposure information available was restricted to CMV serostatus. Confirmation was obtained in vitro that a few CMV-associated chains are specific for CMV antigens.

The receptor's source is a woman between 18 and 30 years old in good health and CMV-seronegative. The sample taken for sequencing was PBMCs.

This CDR3 reads CASSLGQGLGGYTF. The CDR3 nucleotides read TGTGCCAGCAGTTTGGGACAGGGGTTGGGGGGCTACACCTTC. The V and J genes are TRBV27 and TRBJ1-2; 10 bases are a match to TRBD1. This CDR3 region has 14 residues. CDR1 is MNHEY and CDR2 is SMNVEV in the germline V gene (reference sequence). After removal of 3 bases from V and 8 bases from J, the junction contained 6 bases not matched to a gene.